The 15 T cell receptor beta chains below were found in one sample sequenced in a study of T cell repertoires in ileal Crohn's disease. Data came from immunoSEQ multiplex PCR; TCRdb stores just in-frame clones and leaves some out. Among about 190 clones listed, approximately 94% were seen once. Time point here: proximal margin of the surgical specimen (macroscopically non-inflamed). The sample taken for sequencing was ileal tissue. The receptors stem from an adult with Crohn's disease.

This sequence joins TRBV28 and TRBJ2-1, with TRBD2 matching over 10 bases. With 8 bases clipped from V and 10 bases from J, the junction kept 11 bases outside the gene matches. The CDR3 extends over 14 amino acids. The germline CDR1 and CDR2 sequences are MDHEN and SYDVKM. CDR3 DNA sequence: TGTGCCAGCCCCCCAGCGGGAGGGCCTCAGGAGCAGTTCTTC. It codes for CASPPAGGPQEQFF.

The genes are TRBV30 and TRBJ1-3; D ambiguous. Trimming pared 0 bases from V and 0 bases from J, leaving 9 bases between. The CDR3 consists of 15 residues. Germline V gene data show CDR1 as GTSNPN and CDR2 as SVGIG (reference sequence). The CDR3 DNA sequence: TGTGCCTGGAGTGTAGCGGGCCGCTCTGGAAACACCATATATTTT. Translation: CAWSVAGRSGNTIYF.

The chain couples TRBV19 to TRBJ2-6, with 9 bases fitting TRBD1. V lost 4 bases and J lost 1; bases outside the gene matches: 8. This CDR3 has 18 residues. CDR1 LNHDA and CDR2 SQIVND come from the germline V gene (reference sequence). For the CDR3, the DNA is TGTGCCAGTAGTACTGGGACAGGGTTGGGTTCTGGGGCCAACGTCCTGACTTTC. The encoded protein is CASSTGTGLGSGANVLTF.

V gene TRBV7-9 combines with J gene TRBJ2-7; D tentatively fits TRBD1 or TRBD2 (5 bases each). Trimming left V 5 bases short and J 0 bases short, with 17 bases between. The CDR3 has 16 residues. CDR1 is SEHNR, CDR2 FQNEAQ, per germline (reference sequence). Written as DNA, the CDR3 is TGTGCCAGCAGCGCAGGGCATGGGGGAGTCTCCTACGAGCAGTACTTC. Protein sequence: CASSAGHGGVSYEQYF.

J is TRBJ1-1 and V is TRBV7-2, with a weak D call TRBD1 (5 bases). The CDR3 contains 14 residues. From germline, CDR1 is SGHTA and CDR2 FQGNSA. V shed 3 bases and J shed 1 base, with 9 bases lying between them. The CDR3 DNA sequence: TGTGCCAGCAGCTTTCGTCAGGGGAACACTGAAGCTTTCTTT. It is translated as CASSFRQGNTEAFF. Combining the CDR3 with reference TRBV7-2 and TRBJ1-1 gives the whole variable domain GAGVSQSPSNKVTEKGKDVELRCDPISGHTALYWYRQSLGQGLEFLIYFQGNSAPDKSGLPSDRFSAERTGGSVSTLTIQRTQQEDSAVYLCASSFRQGNTEAFFGQGTRLTVV.

This chain uses TRBV13 with TRBJ1-2; no firm D call. Germline V gene data show CDR1 as PRHDT and CDR2 as FYEKMQ (reference sequence). The CDR3 contains 15 residues. V gave up 2 bases and J gave up 3 bases, with 13 bases separating them. The CDR3 protein is CASSLSKGGYYGYTF. DNA for the CDR3: TGTGCCAGCAGCTTATCAAAGGGCGGTTACTATGGCTACACCTTC.

The CDR3 sequence: CSASGYEQFF. DNA for the CDR3: TGCAGTGCTAGTGGCTATGAGCAGTTCTTC. The rearrangement joins TRBV20-1 to TRBJ2-1, with D uncertain. V lost 3 bases and J 8 bases, leaving 5 bases between the germline ends. Germline V CDR1 and CDR2: DFQATT, SNEGSKA (reference sequence). The CDR3 contains 10 residues.

The J gene is TRBJ2-1, the V gene TRBV7-2; weak D call: TRBD2 (5 bases). The CDR3 is 14 residues long. Germline V gene sequence: CDR1 SGHTA, CDR2 FQGNSA. V lost 5 bases to trimming and J lost 0 bases, with 8 bases between them. The CDR3 protein is CASSADYSYNEQFF. The CDR3 DNA is TGTGCCAGCAGCGCAGACTACTCCTACAATGAGCAGTTCTTC.

The V gene is TRBV29-1, the J gene TRBJ2-5, with 7 bases matching TRBD1. The CDR3 spans 13 residues. With V trimmed by 6 bases and J by 6 bases, 10 bases remained unmatched. Germline values: CDR1 SQVTM, CDR2 ANQGSEA. For the CDR3, the DNA is TGCAGCGTCCTCTCCGGGACAGCAAAGACCCAGTACTTC. It encodes CSVLSGTAKTQYF.

This rearrangement joins TRBV28 to TRBJ2-7, with no clear D. The germline V gene has CDR1 MDHEN and CDR2 SYDVKM. CDR3 size: 11 residues. The ends were cut back, 1 base at V and 7 bases at J, with 5 bases in the middle. The CDR3, as DNA: TGTGCCAGCAGTTTATTCTGGGAGCAGTACTTC. Encoded protein: CASSLFWEQYF. The variable domain in full, with the rest retrieved from reference TRBV28 and TRBJ2-7, is DVKVTQSSRYLVKRTGEKVFLECVQDMDHENMFWYRQDPGLGLRLIYFSYDVKMKEKGDIPEGYSVSREKKERFSLILESASTNQTSMYLCASSLFWEQYFGPGTRLTVT.

V gene TRBV7-2 combines with J gene TRBJ2-1; D not resolved. This CDR3 has 15 amino acids. Germline values: CDR1 SGHTA, CDR2 FQGNSA. V was cut by 5 bases and J by 0 bases, with 11 bases left in between. The CDR3 DNA reads TGTGCCAGCAGCGCATCTTGGATCTCCTACAATGAGCAGTTCTTC. As protein: CASSASWISYNEQFF.

The chain combines TRBV19 with TRBJ2-7, with D maybe TRBD1 (6 bases). CDR1 and CDR2 (germline): LNHDA, SQIVND (reference sequence). Trimming left V 6 bases short and J 5 bases short, with 14 bases between. This CDR3 has 13 residues. The DNA for the CDR3 is TGTGCCAGTAGGTGGTCGGACAGTAACGAGCAGTACTTC. Translating gives CASRWSDSNEQYF.

The chain carries TRBV19 and TRBJ2-1, with D perhaps TRBD2 (5 bases). V was pared by 2 bases and J by 9 bases, with 17 bases between. This CDR3 has 15 amino acids. Germline V CDR1 and CDR2: LNHDA, SQIVND (reference sequence). This chain's CDR3 is CASSIPTREGSEQFF. CDR3 sequence (DNA): TGTGCCAGTAGTATACCCACCCGGGAAGGGAGTGAGCAGTTCTTC.

The chain has TRBV9 and TRBJ1-1, with D hard to call. The CDR3 consists of 13 residues. Germline V lookup: CDR1 SGDLS, CDR2 YYNGEE. V was pared by 3 bases and J by 6 bases, with 12 bases between. The CDR3 DNA follows: TGTGCCAGCAGCGAATACAAGTTCGCTGAAGCTTTCTTT. It encodes CASSEYKFAEAFF. Full variable domain (remainder filled in from reference TRBV9 and TRBJ1-1): DSGVTQTPKHLITATGQRVTLRCSPRSGDLSVYWYQQSLDQGLQFLIQYYNGEERAKGNILERFSAQQFPDLHSELNLSSLELGDSALYFCASSEYKFAEAFFGQGTRLTVV.

The CDR3 DNA reads TGTGCCAGCAGCTTTTCAGATACGCAGTATTTT. This translates into CASSFSDTQYF. This sequence joins TRBV7-9 and TRBJ2-3, with D uncertain. CDR1 SEHNR and CDR2 FQNEAQ come from the germline V gene (reference sequence). V was pared by 3 bases and J by 4 bases, with 2 bases between. This CDR3 has 11 residues.